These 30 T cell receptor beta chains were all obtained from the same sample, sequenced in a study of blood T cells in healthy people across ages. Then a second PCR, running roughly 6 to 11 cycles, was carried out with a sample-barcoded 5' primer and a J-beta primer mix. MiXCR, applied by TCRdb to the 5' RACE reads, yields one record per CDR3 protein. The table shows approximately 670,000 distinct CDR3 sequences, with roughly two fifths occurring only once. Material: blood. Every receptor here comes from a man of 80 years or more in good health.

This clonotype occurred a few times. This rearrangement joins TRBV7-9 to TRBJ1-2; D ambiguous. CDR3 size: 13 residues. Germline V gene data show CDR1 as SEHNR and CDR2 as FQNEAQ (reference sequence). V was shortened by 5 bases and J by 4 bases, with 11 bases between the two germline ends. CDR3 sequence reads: CASSVSTSYGYTF. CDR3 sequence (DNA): TGTGCCAGCAGCGTTTCCACCTCCTATGGCTACACCTTC.

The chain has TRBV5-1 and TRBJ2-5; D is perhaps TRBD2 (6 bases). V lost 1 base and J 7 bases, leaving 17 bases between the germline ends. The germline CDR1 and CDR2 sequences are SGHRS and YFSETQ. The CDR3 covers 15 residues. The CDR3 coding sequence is TGCGCCAGCAGCTTGTTACCGGAACAGGAGGGGACCCAGTACTTC. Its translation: CASSLLPEQEGTQYF.

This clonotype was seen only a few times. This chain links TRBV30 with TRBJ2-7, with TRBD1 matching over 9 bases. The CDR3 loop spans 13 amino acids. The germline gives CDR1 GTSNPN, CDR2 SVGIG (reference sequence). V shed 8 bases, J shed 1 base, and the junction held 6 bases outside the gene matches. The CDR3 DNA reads TGTGCCCACCGGGACAGGGCATCCTACGAGCAGTACTTC. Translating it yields CAHRDRASYEQYF. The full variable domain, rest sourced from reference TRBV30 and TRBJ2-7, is SQTIHQWPATLVQPVGSPLSLECTVEGTSNPNLYWYRQAAGRGLQLLFYSVGIGQISSEVPQNLSASRPQDRQFILSSKKLLLSDSGFYLCAHRDRASYEQYFGPGTRLTVT.

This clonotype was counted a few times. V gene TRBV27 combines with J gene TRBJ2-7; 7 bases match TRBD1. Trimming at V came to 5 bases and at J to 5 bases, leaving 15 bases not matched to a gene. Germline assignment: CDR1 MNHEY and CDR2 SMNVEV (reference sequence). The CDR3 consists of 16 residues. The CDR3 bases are TGTGCCAGCAGTACCATCTGGGAGACAGGGCGACACGAGCAGTACTTC. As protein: CASSTIWETGRHEQYF.

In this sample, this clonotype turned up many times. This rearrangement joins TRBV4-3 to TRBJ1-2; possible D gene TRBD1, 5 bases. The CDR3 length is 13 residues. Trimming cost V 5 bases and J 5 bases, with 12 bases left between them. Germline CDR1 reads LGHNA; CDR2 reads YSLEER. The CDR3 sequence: CASSSEGTYGYTF. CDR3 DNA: TGCGCCAGCAGCTCAGAGGGGACGTATGGCTACACCTTC.

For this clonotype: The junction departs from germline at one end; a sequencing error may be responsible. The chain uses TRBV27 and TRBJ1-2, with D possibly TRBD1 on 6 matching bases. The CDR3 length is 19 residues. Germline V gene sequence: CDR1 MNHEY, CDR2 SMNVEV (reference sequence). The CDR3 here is CVSSLYMGAGTGRPYGYTF. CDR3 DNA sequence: TGTGTCAGCAGTTTATATATGGGGGCCGGTACTGGTCGTCCCTATGGCTACACCTTC.

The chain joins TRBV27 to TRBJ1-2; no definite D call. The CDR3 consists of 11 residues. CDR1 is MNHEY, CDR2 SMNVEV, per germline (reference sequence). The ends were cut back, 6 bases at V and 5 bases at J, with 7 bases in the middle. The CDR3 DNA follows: TGTGCCAGCAGGGCAGTTTATGGCTACACCTTC. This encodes CASRAVYGYTF.

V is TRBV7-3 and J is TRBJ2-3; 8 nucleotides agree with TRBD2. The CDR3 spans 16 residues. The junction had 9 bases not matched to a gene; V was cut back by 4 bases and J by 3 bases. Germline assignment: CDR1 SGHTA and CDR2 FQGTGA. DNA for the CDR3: TGTGCCAGCAGCTCCAGCGGGAGAGGTGGGACAGATACGCAGTATTTT. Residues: CASSSSGRGGTDTQYF.

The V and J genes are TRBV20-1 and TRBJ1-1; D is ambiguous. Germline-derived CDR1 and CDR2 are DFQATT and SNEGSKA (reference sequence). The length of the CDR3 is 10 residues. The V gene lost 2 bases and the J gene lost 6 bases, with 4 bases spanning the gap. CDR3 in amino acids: CSARSSEAFF. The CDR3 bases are TGCAGTGCTAGAAGCTCTGAAGCTTTCTTT.

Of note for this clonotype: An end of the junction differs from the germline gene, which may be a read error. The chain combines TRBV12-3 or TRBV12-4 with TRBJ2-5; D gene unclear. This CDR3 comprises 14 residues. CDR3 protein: CASSFASDQETQYF. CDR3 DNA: TGTGCCAGTAGTTTCGCTTCAGATCAAGAGACCCAGTACTTC.

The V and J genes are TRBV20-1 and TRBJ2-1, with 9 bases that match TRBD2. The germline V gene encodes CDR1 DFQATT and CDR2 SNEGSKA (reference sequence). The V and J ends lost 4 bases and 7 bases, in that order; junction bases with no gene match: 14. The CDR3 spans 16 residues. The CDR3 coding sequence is TGCAGTGCTACTGGTTCGCGGGAGGGCCTCATTAATGAGCAGTTCTTC. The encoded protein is CSATGSREGLINEQFF.

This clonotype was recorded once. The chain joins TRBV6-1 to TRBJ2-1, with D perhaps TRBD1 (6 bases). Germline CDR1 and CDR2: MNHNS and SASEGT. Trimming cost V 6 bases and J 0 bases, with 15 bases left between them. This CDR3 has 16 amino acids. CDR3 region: CASRVLGANSYNEQFF. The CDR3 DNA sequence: TGTGCCAGCAGAGTCCTGGGGGCTAACTCCTACAATGAGCAGTTCTTC.

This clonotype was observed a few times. CDR3 in DNA: TGCAGTGCTAGAAGGCCAGGGGGCAGGAACACTGAAGCTTTCTTT. Translating it yields CSARRPGGRNTEAFF. This sequence joins TRBV20-1 and TRBJ1-1, with 8 bases matching TRBD1. Germline assignment: CDR1 DFQATT and CDR2 SNEGSKA (reference sequence). CDR3 length: 15 residues. J gave up 1 base and V 2 bases, and 6 bases lay outside the gene matches.

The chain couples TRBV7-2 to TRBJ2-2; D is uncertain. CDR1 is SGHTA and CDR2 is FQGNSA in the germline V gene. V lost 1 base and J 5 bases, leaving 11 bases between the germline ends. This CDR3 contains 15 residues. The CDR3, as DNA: TGTGCCAGCAGCTTAGTCAGAAGGTTTACCGGGGAGCTGTTTTTT. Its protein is CASSLVRRFTGELFF.

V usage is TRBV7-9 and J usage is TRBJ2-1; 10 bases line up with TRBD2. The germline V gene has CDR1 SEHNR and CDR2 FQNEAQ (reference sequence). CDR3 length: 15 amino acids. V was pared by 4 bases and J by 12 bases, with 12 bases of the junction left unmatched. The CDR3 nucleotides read TGTGCCAGCAGCTCCCAGGTACTAGCGGGGCCTGGGCAGTTCTTC. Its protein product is CASSSQVLAGPGQFF.

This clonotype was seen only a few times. The CDR3 reads CSVGALRGIDTEAFF. DNA for the CDR3: TGCAGCGTTGGGGCCCTCAGGGGGATTGACACTGAAGCTTTCTTT. This chain joins TRBV29-1 and TRBJ1-1, with 7 bases that match TRBD1. The CDR3 totals 15 residues. CDR1 is SQVTM and CDR2 is ANQGSEA in the germline V gene. After removal of 4 bases from V and 3 bases from J, the junction contained 11 bases not matched to a gene.

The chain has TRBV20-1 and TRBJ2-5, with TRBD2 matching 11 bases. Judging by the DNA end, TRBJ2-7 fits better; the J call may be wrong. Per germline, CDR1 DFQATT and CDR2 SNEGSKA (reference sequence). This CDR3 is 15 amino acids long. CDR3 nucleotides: TGCAGTGCTCTTCTAGCGGGGGGTAGGTCCTACGAGCAGTACTTC. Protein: CSALLAGGRSYEQYF.

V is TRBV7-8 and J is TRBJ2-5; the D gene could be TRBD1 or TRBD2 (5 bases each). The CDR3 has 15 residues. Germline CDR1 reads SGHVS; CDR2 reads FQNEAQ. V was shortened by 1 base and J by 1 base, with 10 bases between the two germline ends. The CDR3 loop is CASSLGDGRQETQYF. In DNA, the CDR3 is TGTGCCAGCAGCTTAGGGGACGGACGCCAAGAGACCCAGTACTTC.

DNA for the CDR3: TGTGCCAGCAGTTCCTACCACAGGTCCTACAATGAGCAGTTCTTC. Translation gives CASSSYHRSYNEQFF. The chain joins TRBV28 to TRBJ2-1; D is possibly TRBD1 (5 bases). From germline, CDR1 is MDHEN and CDR2 SYDVKM. With 4 bases removed from V and 1 base from J, the gap between germline ends came to 11 bases. The CDR3 spans 15 residues.

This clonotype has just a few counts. The CDR3 loop reads CASSSTADNEQFF. In DNA, the CDR3 is TGTGCCAGCAGCTCGACAGCTGATAATGAGCAGTTCTTC. The chain links TRBV7-2 to TRBJ2-1; a possible D gene is TRBD1 (5 bases). The germline gives CDR1 SGHTA, CDR2 FQGNSA. V was shortened by 4 bases and J by 7 bases, with 11 bases between the two germline ends. This CDR3 is 13 amino acids long.

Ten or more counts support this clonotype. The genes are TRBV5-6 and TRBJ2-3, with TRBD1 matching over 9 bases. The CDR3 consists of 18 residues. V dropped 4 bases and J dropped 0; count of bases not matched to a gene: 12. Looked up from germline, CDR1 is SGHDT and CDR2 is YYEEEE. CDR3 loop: CASSGTGWIWESTDTQYF. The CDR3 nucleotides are TGTGCCAGCAGCGGGACAGGGTGGATTTGGGAAAGCACAGATACGCAGTATTTT.

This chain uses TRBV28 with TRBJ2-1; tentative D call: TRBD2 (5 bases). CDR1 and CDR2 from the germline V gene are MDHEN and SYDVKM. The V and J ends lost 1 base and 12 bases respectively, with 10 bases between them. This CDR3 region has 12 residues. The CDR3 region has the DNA TGTGCCAGCAGTTTATCCGGGGTGGGGCAGTTCTTC. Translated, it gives CASSLSGVGQFF.

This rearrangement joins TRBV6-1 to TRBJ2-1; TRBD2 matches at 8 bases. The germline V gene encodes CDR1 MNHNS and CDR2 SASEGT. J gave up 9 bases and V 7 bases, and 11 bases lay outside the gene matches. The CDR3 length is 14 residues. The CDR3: CASTRSGTRIEQFF. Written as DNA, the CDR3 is TGTGCCAGCACCCGTAGCGGGACCCGGATTGAGCAGTTCTTC.

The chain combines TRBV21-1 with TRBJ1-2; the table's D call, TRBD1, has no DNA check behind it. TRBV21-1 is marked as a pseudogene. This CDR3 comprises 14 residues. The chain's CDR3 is CASSKTRQIYGYTF. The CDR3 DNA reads TGTGCCAGCAGCAAAACGAGACAGATCTATGGCTACACCTTC.

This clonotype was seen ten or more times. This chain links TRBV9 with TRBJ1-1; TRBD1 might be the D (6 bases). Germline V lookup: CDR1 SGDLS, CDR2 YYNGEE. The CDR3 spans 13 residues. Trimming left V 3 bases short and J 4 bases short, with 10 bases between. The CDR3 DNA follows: TGTGCCAGCAGCGCGAGGACAGCCACTGAAGCTTTCTTT. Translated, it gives CASSARTATEAFF. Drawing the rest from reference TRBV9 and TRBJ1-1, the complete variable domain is DSGVTQTPKHLITATGQRVTLRCSPRSGDLSVYWYQQSLDQGLQFLIQYYNGEERAKGNILERFSAQQFPDLHSELNLSSLELGDSALYFCASSARTATEAFFGQGTRLTVV.

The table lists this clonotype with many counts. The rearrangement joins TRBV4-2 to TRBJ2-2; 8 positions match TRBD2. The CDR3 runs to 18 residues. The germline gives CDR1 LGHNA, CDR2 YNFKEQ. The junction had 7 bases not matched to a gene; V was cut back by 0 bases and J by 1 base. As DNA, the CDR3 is TGTGCCAGCAGCCAAGATCCCGGGACTAGAGTGAACACCGGGGAGCTGTTTTTT. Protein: CASSQDPGTRVNTGELFF.

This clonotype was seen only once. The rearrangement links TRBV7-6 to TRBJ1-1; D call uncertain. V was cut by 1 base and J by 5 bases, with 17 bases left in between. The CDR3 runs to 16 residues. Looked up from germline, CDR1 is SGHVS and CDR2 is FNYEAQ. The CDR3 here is CASSLGSWERETEAFF. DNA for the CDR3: TGTGCCAGCAGCTTAGGCTCATGGGAGAGGGAAACTGAAGCTTTCTTT.

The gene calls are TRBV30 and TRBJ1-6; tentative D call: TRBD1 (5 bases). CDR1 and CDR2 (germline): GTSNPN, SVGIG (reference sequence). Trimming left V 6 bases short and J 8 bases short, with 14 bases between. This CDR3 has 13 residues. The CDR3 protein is CACTGREDSPLHF. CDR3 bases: TGTGCCTGTACGGGCAGGGAGGATTCACCCCTCCACTTT.

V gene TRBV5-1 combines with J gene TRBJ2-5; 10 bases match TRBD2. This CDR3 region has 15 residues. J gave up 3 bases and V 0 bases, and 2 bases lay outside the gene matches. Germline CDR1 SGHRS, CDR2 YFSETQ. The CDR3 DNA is TGCGCCAGCAGCTTGGGGACTAGCGGAAAAGAGACCCAGTACTTC. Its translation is CASSLGTSGKETQYF. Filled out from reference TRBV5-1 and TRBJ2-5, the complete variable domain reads KAGVTQTPRYLIKTRGQQVTLSCSPISGHRSVSWYQQTPGQGLQFLFEYFSETQRNKGNFPGRFSGRQFSNSRSEMNVSTLELGDSALYLCASSLGTSGKETQYFGPGTRLLVL.

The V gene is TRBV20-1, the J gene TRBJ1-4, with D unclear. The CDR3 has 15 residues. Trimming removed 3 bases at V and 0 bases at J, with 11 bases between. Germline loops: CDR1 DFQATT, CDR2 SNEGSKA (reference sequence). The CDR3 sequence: CSARESQSTNEKLFF. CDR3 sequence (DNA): TGCAGTGCTAGGGAGTCCCAGTCAACTAATGAAAAACTGTTTTTT.